This T cell receptor (beta chain) was documented in a study of T cell repertoires in cytomegalovirus infection. In the study overall: Through public TCR beta signatures, both CMV infection and matching HLA type were indicated. Study findings and constraints: Across the ex vivo response, the dominant clonotypes were HLA-C-restricted CMV-specific TCR beta clonotypes.

TCRdb re-analysed the reads in MiXCR, keeping a single row per CDR3 protein. The table records about 770,000 distinct CDR3 sequences, under 35% of them present only once. This clonotype has more than one count but fewer than ten. The antigen remains unidentified. V lost 3 bases, J lost 3 bases, and 9 bases lay in between. Germline assignment: CDR1 MDHEN and CDR2 SYDVKM. The CDR3 totals 14 residues. This receptor was obtained from a human donor in good health (CMV status not recorded). Some clones in this sample may be carry-over from other donors' samples. V is TRBV28 and J is TRBJ2-1; D gene unclear. Material: cultured CD8+ T cells from PBMCs, obtained from culture after CMV antigen stimulation. In DNA, the CDR3 is TGTGCCAGCAGTTTCTCGGCTAGCTACAATGAGCAGTTCTTC. Translated, it gives CASSFSASYNEQFF.